The next 10 T cell receptor beta chains were all read from a single sample in a study of OX40 agonist ivuxolimab in advanced cancers. Assay: immunoSEQ multiplex PCR; the TCRdb copy retains only in-frame clones and omits some. The table has tens of thousands of clones, roughly 80% seen once. Specimen: CD4+ or CD8+ T cells sorted from blood, collected in a trial of the OX40 agonist ivuxolimab. Receptors were obtained from an adult with an advanced solid tumor such as melanoma, head and neck, liver or kidney cancer.

The genes are TRBV4-2 and TRBJ1-2, with D perhaps matching TRBD1 (5 bases). This CDR3 is 16 amino acids long. From germline, CDR1 is LGHNA and CDR2 YNFKEQ. Trimming cost V 1 base and J 5 bases, with 17 bases left between them. CDR3: CASSQVRIGDGYGYTF. The CDR3 DNA reads as TGTGCCAGCAGCCAAGTCAGGATTGGGGACGGGTATGGCTACACCTTC.

This chain connects TRBV30 to TRBJ1-2, with 7 bases aligning to TRBD1. The length of the CDR3 is 13 residues. Trimming cost V 1 base and J 5 bases; bases outside gene matches: 4. Germline V lookup: CDR1 GTSNPN, CDR2 SVGIG (reference sequence). CDR3 protein: CAWSAQGDYGYTF. CDR3 bases: TGTGCCTGGAGTGCCCAGGGGGATTATGGCTACACCTTC.

This chain joins TRBV6-5 and TRBJ1-6; D uncertain. CDR3 length: 15 amino acids. V lost 0 bases and J lost 5, with 8 bases in between. The germline gives CDR1 MNHEY, CDR2 SVGAGI. The CDR3 loop is CASSYSSQDNSPLHF. DNA for the CDR3: TGTGCCAGCAGTTACTCGTCGCAGGATAATTCACCCCTCCACTTT.

CDR3 amino acids: CAIAGGHGGIGMNTEAFF. CDR3 bases: TGTGCCATCGCGGGGGGACACGGAGGCATAGGGATGAACACTGAAGCTTTCTTT. The rearrangement joins TRBV10-3 to TRBJ1-1; D possibly corresponds to TRBD1 (6 bases). Trimming took 8 bases from V and 0 from J, leaving 25 bases between them. This CDR3 contains 18 residues. Germline lookup yields CDR1 ENHRY and CDR2 SYGVKD.

This chain links TRBV7-9 with TRBJ1-1, with 7 nucleotides matching TRBD1. The CDR3 totals 13 residues. The germline V gene encodes CDR1 SEHNR and CDR2 FQNEAQ (reference sequence). The trim removed 6 bases at V and 13 bases at J, leaving 14 bases unmatched. The CDR3 here is CASSLGTASEGFF. The CDR3 DNA reads TGTGCCAGCAGTCTCGGGACAGCATCCGAGGGTTTCTTT.

This sequence joins TRBV7-2 and TRBJ2-7; perhaps D is TRBD1 or TRBD2 (5 bases each). CDR3 length: 13 amino acids. Trimming stripped 5 bases from V and 1 base from J, with 9 bases between. Germline V gene sequence: CDR1 SGHTA, CDR2 FQGNSA. The CDR3 coding sequence is TGTGCCAGCAGCCCGGGACCTTCCTACGAGCAGTACTTC. Its translation: CASSPGPSYEQYF.

This chain's CDR3 is CASSISGANTGELFF. The CDR3 DNA reads as TGTGCCAGTAGTATATCAGGGGCAAACACCGGGGAGCTGTTTTTT. V usage is TRBV19 and J usage is TRBJ2-2, with a tentative D call TRBD1 (6 bases). Germline V lookup: CDR1 LNHDA, CDR2 SQIVND (reference sequence). The CDR3 is 15 amino acids. V was cut by 2 bases and J by 2 bases, with 9 bases left in between.

The chain combines TRBV6-5 with TRBJ1-6; the D gene is possibly TRBD1 (5 bases). The V and J ends lost 2 bases and 6 bases respectively, with 11 bases between them. The CDR3 sequence is 15 residues long. Germline lookup yields CDR1 MNHEY and CDR2 SVGAGI. CDR3 sequence reads: CASSYEGRGNSPLHF. In DNA form, the CDR3 reads TGTGCCAGCAGTTACGAGGGACGGGGTAATTCACCCCTCCACTTT.

The chain carries TRBV27 and TRBJ1-5; no clear D gene. Per the germline V gene, CDR1 is MNHEY and CDR2 is SMNVEV (reference sequence). The CDR3 runs to 13 residues. V was cut by 2 bases and J by 7 bases, with 9 bases left in between. The CDR3 loop is CASSLAPRQPQHF. As DNA, the CDR3 is TGTGCCAGCAGTTTAGCTCCGAGGCAGCCCCAGCATTTT.

CDR3 in amino acids: CASSQGVVAGVRLYNEQFF. DNA of the CDR3: TGTGCCAGCAGCCAAGGGGTGGTAGCGGGGGTGCGCCTCTACAATGAGCAGTTCTTC. J is TRBJ2-1 and V is TRBV4-2, with 9 nucleotides matching TRBD2. V gave up 1 base and J gave up 3 bases; unmatched junction bases: 13. The germline gives CDR1 LGHNA, CDR2 YNFKEQ. The CDR3 totals 19 residues.